The clone carrying this T cell receptor beta chain was observed many times. The data belong to a study of molecular identifiers for immune sequencing clone quantification. V was shortened by 7 bases and J by 5 bases, with 11 bases between the two germline ends. The CDR3 runs to 13 residues. TCRdb reprocessed the PCR reads via MiXCR and lists one record per CDR3 protein. The sample yields 300,000 to 400,000 distinct CDR3 sequences, roughly 23% seen once. This sequence originates from a human donor in good health. Some libraries in this study had Jurkat cell RNA spiked in. The chain is built from TRBV12-3 or TRBV12-4 and TRBJ2-2, with D maybe TRBD2 (5 bases). Material: naive CD8+ T cells from blood, with Jurkat cell RNA spiked in. Subset in this sample: FACS-sorted CD8+CD4-CCR7+CD45RA+ naive T cells. The CDR3 loop is CASTFRRTGELFF. Here the CDR3 DNA reads TGTGCCAGCACCTTCAGGAGGACCGGGGAGCTGTTTTTT.